This TCR beta chain was sequenced for a study of early T cells in non-severe SARS-CoV-2 infection. Study details: The input, bulk RNA from unsorted whole blood, was sequenced, and chains were unpaired.

Germline V gives CDR1 SNHLY, CDR2 FYNNEI. The CDR3 extends over 14 amino acids. J was trimmed by 9 bases and V by 7 bases; bases with no gene match: 8. Study conclusions and caveats: VDJdb matching favored anti-spike CD8 responses, missing private and CD4 specificities.

This clonotype has at least ten counts. Its antigen is unknown. Unique molecular identifiers were affixed to single, distinct cDNA molecules. TCRdb recomputed calls from the 5' RACE reads with MiXCR, one row per CDR3 protein. The sample lists under 25,000 distinct CDR3 sequences, around 4.6% occurring once. The sequencing sample was made of whole blood. The receptor's source is an adult who was a healthcare worker with PCR-confirmed SARS-CoV-2 infection or an uninfected control (not recorded which). The genes are TRBV2 and TRBJ1-6; 8 bases align to TRBD1. The CDR3 region has the DNA TGTGCCAGCACCGAGGTACAGGGGGTTTCACCCCTCCACTTT. Its translation is CASTEVQGVSPLHF.